The 12 T cell receptor delta chains listed next were all sequenced from one sample in a study of γδ T cells in repeated Plasmodium falciparum infection listed by TCRdb under 2021. For bulk TCR repertoire analysis, Vgamma9/Vdelta2+ and Vdelta2-negative gammadelta T cell populations were isolated by flow sorting from peripheral blood mononuclear cells. The library was obtained by multiplex PCR. The reads were generated on an Illumina MiSeq. TCRdb reran clone calling on the public reads with CATT; rows sharing one DNA sequence were then combined. The table for this sample lists 55,000 to 70,000 delta-chain clones; around 1.8% of them were counted only once. The ten biggest clones cover about 15% of the sample. Sequenced sample: gamma-delta T cells from blood. These receptor sequences come from a pool of human donors (malaria-infected and uninfected, not separated).

This clone was detected many times. A far larger clone is just one base off, so this is likely a read error. The identical CDR3 is also encoded by other nucleotide sequences in the sample. This chain uses TRDV1 with TRDJ1; 10 bases map to TRDD3. Germline V gene data show CDR1 as TSWWSYY and CDR2 as QGS. This CDR3 spans 21 amino acids. CDR3 residues: CAIGELDHTVIGGYGTDKLIF. The CDR3 DNA reads TGTGCTATTGGGGAGCTAGATCATACTGTTATCGGGGGATACGGCACCGATAAACTCATCTTT.

This chain joins TRDV1 and TRDJ1; D could derive from TRDD2 or TRDD3 (5 bases each). Because TCRdb records no J gene, it was assigned here through a match of the DNA to germline. The CDR3 extends over 23 amino acids. V lost 5 bases, J lost 0 bases, and 37 bases lay in between. Germline V lookup: CDR1 TSWWSYY, CDR2 QGS. CDR3 sequence: CALGPQRPPPMGWVWDYTDKLIF. The CDR3 nucleotides are TGTGCTCTTGGGCCTCAACGCCCCCCTCCTATGGGTTGGGTGTGGGATTACACCGATAAACTCATCTTT.

On this clone itself: A far larger clone lies a single base away; this is likely a read error. Different DNA sequences within this sample yield the same CDR3. This chain connects TRDV1 to TRDJ1; the D gene could be TRDD2 or TRDD3 (5 bases each). Germline-derived CDR1 and CDR2 are TSWWSYY and QGS. This CDR3 region has 21 residues. CDR3 sequence reads: CALGELLFAYVVPQYTDKLIF. DNA for the CDR3: TGTGCTCTCGGGGAACTACTATTCGCCTACGTTGTTCCGCAGTACACCGATAAACTCATCTTT.

This clone was detected ten times or more. The chain employs TRDV1 and TRDJ1; D might be TRDD2 (5 bases). This CDR3 comprises 19 residues. Trimming removed 0 bases from V and 0 bases from J, with 20 bases in between. Germline V gene data show CDR1 as TSWWSYY and CDR2 as QGS. CDR3 residues: CALGELHGPTGRYTDKLIF. The CDR3 region has the DNA TGTGCTCTTGGGGAACTTCACGGCCCTACGGGGCGTTACACCGATAAACTCATCTTT.

This clone occurred many times. A far larger clone is off by one base, so a read error is likely. In the same sample, other DNA sequences code for this CDR3. J is TRDJ1 and V is TRDV1; 8 positions agree with TRDD3. CDR3 length: 16 amino acids. Germline-derived CDR1 and CDR2 are TSWWSYY and QGS. CDR3 in amino acids: CALGELRDTGTDKLIF. In nucleotides, the CDR3 is TGTGCTCTTGGGGAACTGAGGGATACGGGTACCGATAAACTCATCTTC.

This clone has just a few counts. TCRdb's listed protein matches a much larger clone and diverges from this DNA's translation at residue 6, likely through a read error; the protein shown comes from the DNA. The V and J genes are TRDV1 and TRDJ1, with a weak D call TRDD3 (5 bases). This CDR3 is 20 amino acids long. CDR1 and CDR2 (germline): TSWWSYY, QGS. V was shortened by 3 bases and J by 7 bases, with 33 bases between the two germline ends. The CDR3 loop reads CALGDQHSVRGKVGRVKLIF. CDR3 nucleotides: TGTGCTCTTGGGGATCAGCATAGCGTCCGAGGGAAGGTGGGGAGAGTTAAACTCATCTTT.

Turning to this clone: A read error is the likely source, as a far larger clone sits one nucleotide away. Other DNA sequences of this sample code for an identical CDR3. The chain has TRDV1 and TRDJ1; weak D call: TRDD3 (5 bases). Trimming took 0 bases from V and 0 from J, leaving 26 bases between them. CDR3 size: 21 residues. Germline V lookup: CDR1 TSWWSYY, CDR2 QGS. CDR3 loop: CALGELRFLWGIQQYTDKLIF. The CDR3 DNA reads TGTGCTCTTGGGGAACTCCGGTTCTTGTGGGGCATACAACAGTACACCGATAAACTCATCTTT.

Regarding this clone: The protein TCRdb gives is from a much larger clone and does not agree with this DNA's translation at residue 8, likely a read error; the protein shown here comes from the DNA. The chain recombines TRDV1 with TRDJ1; TRDD3 aligns across 7 bases. TCRdb gives no J gene; it was assigned here by matching the DNA to germline. From germline, CDR1 is TSWWSYY and CDR2 QGS. The V segment lost 1 base and the J segment 0 bases; nucleotides outside the gene matches: 38. The CDR3 contains 27 residues. This CDR3 reads CALGEPYPPRCYSGICTGDTNTDKLIF. CDR3 DNA sequence: TGTGCTCTTGGGGAACCTTACCCCCCTCGTTGCTACAGCGGGATCTGTACTGGGGACACTAACACCGATAAACTCATCTTT.

This clone has just a few counts. TCRdb shows a much larger clone's protein in place of this DNA's translation, and the two differ at residue 5, likely through a read error; the protein shown is translated from the DNA. In DNA, the CDR3 is TGTGCTCTTGGGTATGGAGTCATACGAGGGGCCTATACACAAGCTAAACTCATCTTT. Its protein product is CALGYGVIRGAYTQAKLIF. The J gene is TRDJ1, the V gene TRDV1; TRDD3 might be the D (5 bases). The CDR3 has 19 amino acids. Germline V gene data show CDR1 as TSWWSYY and CDR2 as QGS. Trimming took 5 bases from V and 7 from J, leaving 32 bases between them.

In the case of this clone: A far larger clone is off by one base, so a read error is likely. Distinct nucleotide sequences in the sample also encode this CDR3. The chain carries TRDV3 and TRDJ1, with 8 bases lining up with TRDD3. The CDR3 totals 18 residues. Germline CDR1 and CDR2: TVYSNPD and GDNSRS (reference sequence). The chain's CDR3 is CASALQPWGIQYTDKLIF. As DNA, the CDR3 is TGTGCCTCTGCCCTCCAACCTTGGGGGATCCAGTACACTGATAAACTCATCTTT.

In its sample, this clone was seen many times. V and J are TRDV1 and TRDJ2; D is perhaps TRDD2 (6 bases). CDR1 TSWWSYY and CDR2 QGS come from the germline V gene. The CDR3 runs 29 residues. V dropped 3 bases and J dropped 0 bases, with 50 bases sitting between them. CDR3 loop: CALGEGLPPGRRVFRNDACGSALTAQLFF. The CDR3 region has the DNA TGTGCTCTTGGGGAGGGCCTTCCACCCGGACGTCGGGTTTTTCGTAATGATGCCTGTGGTAGTGCTTTGACAGCACAACTCTTCTTT.

This clone was picked up many times. A much larger clone lies a single base off, so this may be a read error. The same CDR3 also results from other DNA sequences found in this sample. This chain connects TRDV1 to TRDJ1, with 10 bases identical to TRDD3. The CDR3 extends over 22 amino acids. Germline CDR1 and CDR2: TSWWSYY and QGS. J lost 4 bases, V lost 5 bases, and 28 bases had no gene match. This chain's CDR3 is CALGYDFGGIRVSGVLDDKLIF. CDR3 sequence (DNA): TGTGCTCTTGGGTACGACTTCGGGGGGATACGCGTATCAGGGGTTCTCGACGATAAACTCATCTTT.